These 3 T cell receptor beta chains came from one sample sequenced in a study of T cells in Graves' hyperthyroidism and ophthalmopathy. Authors of the study amplified TCR beta CDR3 regions from RNA transcripts. HTBI primers were used for first-round RT-PCR of the TCR CDR3. MiXCR, run by TCRdb on the multiplex PCR reads, gives a single entry per CDR3 protein. The repertoire holds around 760,000 distinct CDR3 sequences, with approximately 36% as singletons. Sequences were obtained from blood. The receptors come from a middle-aged woman with Graves' hyperthyroidism.

There are many counts of this clonotype. This chain joins TRBV19 and TRBJ1-5, with a possible D match to TRBD1 (6 bases). Per germline, CDR1 LNHDA and CDR2 SQIVND (reference sequence). The V end was cut by 3 bases, the J end by 9 bases, with 15 bases between. The CDR3 consists of 14 residues. CDR3 protein: CASSMGTSSPPQHF. The CDR3 DNA is TGTGCCAGTAGTATGGGGACATCCTCACCGCCCCAGCATTTT.

The CDR3 spells CASSGPGASYTF. The CDR3 region has the DNA TGTGCCAGCAGCGGGCCAGGGGCGAGCTACACCTTC. This chain joins TRBV7-9 and TRBJ1-2, with a weak D call TRBD1 (6 bases). Germline V lookup: CDR1 SEHNR, CDR2 FQNEAQ (reference sequence). The CDR3 length is 12 residues. V was clipped by 5 bases and J by 9 bases, with 13 bases between them. The full variable domain, in which reference TRBV7-9 and TRBJ1-2 provide the parts outside the CDR3, is DTGVSQNPRHKITKRGQNVTFRCDPISEHNRLYWYRQTLGQGPEFLTYFQNEAQLEKSRLLSDRFSAERPKGSFSTLEIQRTEQGDSAMYLCASSGPGASYTFGSGTRLTVV.

The V and J genes are TRBV7-9 and TRBJ2-3; 8 bases line up with TRBD1. This CDR3 contains 15 residues. Losses at the gene ends were 5 bases for V and 4 bases for J; bases not matched to a gene: 8. Germline V gene lookup returns CDR1 SEHNR and CDR2 FQNEAQ (reference sequence). CDR3 DNA sequence: TGTGCCAGCAGCCAGGGGGGACAGGTACCAGATACGCAGTATTTT. This translates into CASSQGGQVPDTQYF.